The sequence of this T cell receptor beta chain was determined in a study of regulatory T cells. Study-wide results and limits: Hydrophobic residues at CDR3 positions 6 and 7 were enriched in conventional CD4+ T cells of CD3G-deficient patients.

A word on this clone: Its antigen is unidentified.

All CD3G-deficient patients showed autoimmunity, more severe in two. Amplification used 52 TRBV primers and 13 TRBJ primers. Profiled with immunoSEQ multiplex PCR; TCRdb holds only in-frame clones, not every one. The data show almost 30,000 clones, 80% to 95% seen once. The CDR3 covers 15 residues. The ends were cut back, 0 bases at V and 7 bases at J, with 15 bases in the middle. Germline CDR1 MNHNS, CDR2 SASEGT. The clonotype originates from a person aged 18 to 35 with CD3G deficiency. This chain joins TRBV6-1 and TRBJ1-2; D remains unclear. The sample consisted of conventional CD4+ T cells sorted from blood. CDR3 sequence: CASSEALEGKTGYTF. CDR3 nucleotide sequence: TGTGCCAGCAGTGAAGCGCTTGAAGGGAAGACTGGCTACACCTTC.